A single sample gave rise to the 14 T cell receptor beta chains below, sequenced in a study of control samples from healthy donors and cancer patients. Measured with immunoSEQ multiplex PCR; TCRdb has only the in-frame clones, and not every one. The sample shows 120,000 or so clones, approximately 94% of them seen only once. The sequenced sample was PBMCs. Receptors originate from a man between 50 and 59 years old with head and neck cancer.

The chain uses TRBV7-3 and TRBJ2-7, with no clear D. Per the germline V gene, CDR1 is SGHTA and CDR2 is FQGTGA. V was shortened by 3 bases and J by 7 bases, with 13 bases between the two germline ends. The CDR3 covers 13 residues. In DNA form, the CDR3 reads TGTGCCAGCAGCTTGGACCTTGGGATGGAGCAGTACTTC. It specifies CASSLDLGMEQYF.

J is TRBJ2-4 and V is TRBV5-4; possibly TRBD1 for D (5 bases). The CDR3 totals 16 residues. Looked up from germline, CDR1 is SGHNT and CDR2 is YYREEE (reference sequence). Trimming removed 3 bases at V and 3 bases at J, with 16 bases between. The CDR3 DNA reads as TGTGCCAGCAGCTCCACCGCGGACAAGGGCAAAAACATTCAGTACTTC. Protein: CASSSTADKGKNIQYF. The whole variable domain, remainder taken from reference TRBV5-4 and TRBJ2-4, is ETGVTQSPTHLIKTRGQQVTLRCSSQSGHNTVSWYQQALGQGPQFIFQYYREEENGRGNFPPRFSGLQFPNYSSELNVNALELDDSALYLCASSSTADKGKNIQYFGAGTRLSVL.

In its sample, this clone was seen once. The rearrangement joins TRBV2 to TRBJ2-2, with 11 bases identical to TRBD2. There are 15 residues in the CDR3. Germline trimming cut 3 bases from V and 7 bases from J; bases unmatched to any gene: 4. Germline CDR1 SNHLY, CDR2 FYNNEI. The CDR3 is CASSDGLAGIGELFF. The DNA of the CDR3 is TGTGCCAGCAGTGACGGACTAGCGGGTATCGGGGAGCTGTTTTTT. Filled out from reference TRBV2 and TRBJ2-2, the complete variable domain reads EPEVTQTPSHQVTQMGQEVILRCVPISNHLYFYWYRQILGQKVEFLVSFYNNEISEKSEIFDDQFSVERPDGSNFTLKIRSTKLEDSAMYFCASSDGLAGIGELFFGEGSRLTVL.

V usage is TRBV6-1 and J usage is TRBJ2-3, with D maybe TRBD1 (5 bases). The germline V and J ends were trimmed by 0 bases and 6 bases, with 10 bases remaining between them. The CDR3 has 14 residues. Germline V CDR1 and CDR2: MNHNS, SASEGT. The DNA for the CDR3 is TGTGCCAGCAGTGAAGCAGGGGTTAGCGATACGCAGTATTTT. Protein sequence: CASSEAGVSDTQYF.

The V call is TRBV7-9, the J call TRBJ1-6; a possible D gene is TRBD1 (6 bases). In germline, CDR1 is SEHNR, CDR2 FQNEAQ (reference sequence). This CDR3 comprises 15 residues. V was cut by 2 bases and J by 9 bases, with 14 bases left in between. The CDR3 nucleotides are TGTGCCAGCAGCTTATTCGTACAGGGTGGTTCACCCCTCCACTTT. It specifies CASSLFVQGGSPLHF. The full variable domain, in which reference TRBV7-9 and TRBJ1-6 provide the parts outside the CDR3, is DTGVSQNPRHKITKRGQNVTFRCDPISEHNRLYWYRQTLGQGPEFLTYFQNEAQLEKSRLLSDRFSAERPKGSFSTLEIQRTEQGDSAMYLCASSLFVQGGSPLHFGNGTRLTVT.

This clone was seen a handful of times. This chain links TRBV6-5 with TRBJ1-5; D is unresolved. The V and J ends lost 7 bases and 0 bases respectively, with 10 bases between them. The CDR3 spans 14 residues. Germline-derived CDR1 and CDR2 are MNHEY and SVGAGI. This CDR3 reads CASMEPYSNQPQHF. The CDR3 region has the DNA TGTGCCAGCATGGAGCCCTATAGCAATCAGCCCCAGCATTTT.

CDR3 in DNA: TGTGCCAGCAGTGAAGGCGGCGTGTATGGCTACACCTTC. Amino acids: CASSEGGVYGYTF. This chain uses TRBV2 with TRBJ1-2, with D unclear. This CDR3 contains 13 residues. Germline V CDR1 and CDR2: SNHLY, FYNNEI. V shed 1 base and J shed 5 bases, with 8 bases lying between them.

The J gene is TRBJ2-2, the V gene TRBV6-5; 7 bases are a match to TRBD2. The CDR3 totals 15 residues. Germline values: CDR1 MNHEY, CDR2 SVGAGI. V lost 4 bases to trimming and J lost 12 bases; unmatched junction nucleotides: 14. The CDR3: CASSFHLKRGRQLFF. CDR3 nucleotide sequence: TGTGCCAGCAGTTTCCATCTCAAGCGGGGTCGGCAGCTGTTTTTT.

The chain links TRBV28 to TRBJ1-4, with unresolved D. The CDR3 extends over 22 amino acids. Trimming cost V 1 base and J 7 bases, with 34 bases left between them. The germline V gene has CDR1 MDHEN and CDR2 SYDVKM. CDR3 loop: CASSLYPGLASRTNSTGEKLFF. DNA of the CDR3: TGTGCCAGCAGTTTATACCCCGGGTTGGCGTCCCGAACGAACAGTACGGGTGAAAAACTGTTTTTT.

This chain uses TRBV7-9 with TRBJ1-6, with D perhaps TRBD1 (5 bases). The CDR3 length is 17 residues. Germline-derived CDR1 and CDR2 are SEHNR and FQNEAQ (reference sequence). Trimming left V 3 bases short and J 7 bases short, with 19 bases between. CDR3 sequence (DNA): TGTGCCAGCAGCTTTTCTTCAGGGCCCTCCTCGAATTCACCCCTCCACTTT. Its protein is CASSFSSGPSSNSPLHF.

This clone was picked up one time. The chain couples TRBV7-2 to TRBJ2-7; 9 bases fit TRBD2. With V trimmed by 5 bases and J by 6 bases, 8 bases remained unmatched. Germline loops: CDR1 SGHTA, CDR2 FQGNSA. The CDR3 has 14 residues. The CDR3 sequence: CASSPRRTSVEQYF. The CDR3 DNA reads TGTGCCAGCAGCCCCCGGCGGACTAGCGTCGAGCAGTACTTC.

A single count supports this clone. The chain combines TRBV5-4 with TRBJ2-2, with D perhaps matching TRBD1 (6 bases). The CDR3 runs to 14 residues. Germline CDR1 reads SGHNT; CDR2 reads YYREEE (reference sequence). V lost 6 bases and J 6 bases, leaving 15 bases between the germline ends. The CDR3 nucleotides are TGTGCCAGCAATAACAGGGATCGGTCCGGGGAGCTGTTTTTT. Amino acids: CASNNRDRSGELFF.

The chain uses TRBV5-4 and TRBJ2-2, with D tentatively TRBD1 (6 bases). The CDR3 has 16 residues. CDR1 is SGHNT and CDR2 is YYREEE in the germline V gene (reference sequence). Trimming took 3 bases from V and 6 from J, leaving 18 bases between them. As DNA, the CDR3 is TGTGCCAGCAGCTCCGGGTTGGGGGCCGGTTCCGGGGAGCTGTTTTTT. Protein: CASSSGLGAGSGELFF. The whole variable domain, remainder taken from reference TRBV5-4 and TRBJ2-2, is ETGVTQSPTHLIKTRGQQVTLRCSSQSGHNTVSWYQQALGQGPQFIFQYYREEENGRGNFPPRFSGLQFPNYSSELNVNALELDDSALYLCASSSGLGAGSGELFFGEGSRLTVL.

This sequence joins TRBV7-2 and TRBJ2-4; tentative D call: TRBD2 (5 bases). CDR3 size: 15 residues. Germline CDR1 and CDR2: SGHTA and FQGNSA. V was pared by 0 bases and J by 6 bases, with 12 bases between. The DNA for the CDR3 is TGTGCCAGCAGCTTAGCAGGGTTGGCGGGAAACATTCAGTACTTC. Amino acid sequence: CASSLAGLAGNIQYF.